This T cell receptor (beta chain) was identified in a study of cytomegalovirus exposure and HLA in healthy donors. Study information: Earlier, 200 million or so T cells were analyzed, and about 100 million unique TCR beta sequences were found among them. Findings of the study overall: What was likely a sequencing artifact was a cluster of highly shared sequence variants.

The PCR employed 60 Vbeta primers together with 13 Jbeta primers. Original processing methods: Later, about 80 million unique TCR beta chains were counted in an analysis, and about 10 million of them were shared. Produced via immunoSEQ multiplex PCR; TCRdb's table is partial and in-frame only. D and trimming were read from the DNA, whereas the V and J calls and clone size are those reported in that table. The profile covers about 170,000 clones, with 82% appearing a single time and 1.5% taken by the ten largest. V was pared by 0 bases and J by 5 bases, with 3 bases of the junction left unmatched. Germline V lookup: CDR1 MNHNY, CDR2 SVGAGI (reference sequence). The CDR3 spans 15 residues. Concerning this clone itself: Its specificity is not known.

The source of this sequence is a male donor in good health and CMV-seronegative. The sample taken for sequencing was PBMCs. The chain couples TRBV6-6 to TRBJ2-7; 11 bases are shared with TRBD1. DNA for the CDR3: TGTGCCAGCAGTTACTCTCAGGACAGGGGGCACGAGCAGTACTTC. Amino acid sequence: CASSYSQDRGHEQYF.